The 2 T cell receptor beta chains below all came from one sample that was sequenced in a study of T-cell memory formation after mild COVID-19. TCRdb re-analysed the 5' RACE reads in MiXCR, keeping a single row per CDR3 protein. This sample has 400,000 to 500,000 distinct CDR3 sequences, with 20% to 30% found just once. The specimen was PBMCs or a T cell subset sorted from them (not recorded which). Every receptor here comes from an adult woman who had mild COVID-19 (a few samples of this study predate the infection). Cell type and time point are not known.

This clonotype was observed a handful of times. This chain uses TRBV15 with TRBJ2-1, with a possible D match to TRBD2 (6 bases). Germline V gene lookup returns CDR1 LNHNV and CDR2 YYDKDF (reference sequence). Deletions cut 5 bases from V and 0 bases from J, with 14 bases between. The CDR3 has 16 amino acids. In DNA, the CDR3 is TGTGCCACCAGCGAGGGAGGAGTGAGCTCCTACAATGAGCAGTTCTTC. Its protein is CATSEGGVSSYNEQFF.

This clonotype was detected only a few times. CDR3 sequence reads: CASTLSRAGTDTQYF. CDR3 bases: TGTGCCAGCACCCTTAGCCGGGCGGGCACAGATACGCAGTATTTT. This chain joins TRBV11-2 and TRBJ2-3; no reliable D call. Trimming took 7 bases from V and 1 from J, leaving 15 bases between them. The CDR3 contains 15 residues. Germline V gene data show CDR1 as SGHAT and CDR2 as FQNNGV.